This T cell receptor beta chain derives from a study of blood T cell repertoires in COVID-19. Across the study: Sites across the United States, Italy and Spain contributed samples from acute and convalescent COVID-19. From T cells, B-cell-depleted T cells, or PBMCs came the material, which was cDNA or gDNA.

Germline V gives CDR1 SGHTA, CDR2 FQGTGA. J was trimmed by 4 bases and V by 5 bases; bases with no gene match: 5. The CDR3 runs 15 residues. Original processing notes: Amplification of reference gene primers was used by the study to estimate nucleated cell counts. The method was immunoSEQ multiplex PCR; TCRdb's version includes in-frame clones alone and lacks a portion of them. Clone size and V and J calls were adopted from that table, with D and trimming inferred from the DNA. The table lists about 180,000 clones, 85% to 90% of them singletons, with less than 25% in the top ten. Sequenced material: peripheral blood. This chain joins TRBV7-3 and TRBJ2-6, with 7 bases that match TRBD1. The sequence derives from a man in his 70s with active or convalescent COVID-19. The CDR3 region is CASSAQGSGANVLTF. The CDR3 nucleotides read TGTGCCAGCAGCGCACAGGGGTCCGGGGCCAACGTCCTGACTTTC. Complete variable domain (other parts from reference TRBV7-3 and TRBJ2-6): GAGVSQTPSNKVTEKGKYVELRCDPISGHTALYWYRQSLGQGPEFLIYFQGTGAADDSGLPNDRFFAVRPEGSVSTLKIQRTERGDSAVYLCASSAQGSGANVLTFGAGSRLTVL.